The sequence of this T cell receptor beta chain was determined in a study of cytomegalovirus exposure and HLA in healthy donors. The CDR3 is 14 amino acids. Germline trimming cut 9 bases from V and 1 base from J; bases unmatched to any gene: 6. The germline gives CDR1 SGHTA, CDR2 FQGNSA. PCR employed 60 Vbeta and 13 Jbeta primers. TCRdb's copy holds only in-frame clones and misses some; the assay was immunoSEQ multiplex PCR. The sample has 120,000 to 150,000 clones; 75% to 85% are singletons. The rearrangement uses TRBV7-2 and TRBJ2-3; 8 bases line up with TRBD2. Sequences were obtained from PBMCs. This receptor was identified in a woman between 35 and 50 years old in good health and CMV-seropositive. In DNA form, the CDR3 reads TGTGCCAGTTCACTAGCGGCTCGCACAGATACGCAGTATTTT. Its translation is CASSLAARTDTQYF.